This TCR beta chain emerged from a study of T cell clonotyping in hematopoietic cell transplantation (dated by TCRdb to about 2021). Broadly, across the study: Recipient samples taken before transplant were obtained following cytoreduction. A total of 120 to 150 blood samples were collected in the study from some 37 consecutive transplant recipients and their related donors. Patient recruitment ran from late 2015 to January 2017, and follow-up continued until September 2020 or death.

With the immunoSEQ assay, which is a bias-controlled multiplex PCR relying on V- and J-specific primers, TCR beta CDR3 regions were amplified from genomic DNA. A second PCR step added a proprietary barcode and Illumina adapter sequences to the CDR3 amplicons. CDR3 libraries were sequenced on an Illumina MiSeq instrument. The authors' pipeline ran thus. Export and quality control were done with immunoSEQ Analyzer 3.0, while downstream analyses used R Bioconductor and Immunarch. Only productive rearrangements in the normalized downsampled data set were used to calculate repertoire metrics. In the normalized cohort, a clonotype counted as pathologically expanded if the clonotype was larger than 5 templates. The Inverse Simpson Index served as the measure of repertoire diversity. The non-normalized data set was used for CMV-specificity analyses so that all clonotypes could be captured. The clones in this table, taken by TCRdb from immuneACCESS, are in-frame only. Not every clone is retained; where verified, under half of the shortfall comes from an unresolved V gene, and the cause of the rest is unknown. V, J and clone size are those of that table, while D and trimming were read from the DNA. The sample has approximately 22,000 clones on record, roughly 90% of them singletons. About 3.7% of the sample belongs to the ten largest clones.

In light of the paper, this sample's time point label describes: recipient sample about 28 days before transplant, after cytoreduction. Blood from recipients was drawn roughly 28 days before transplant, then again at days 30, 100 and 180 after transplant. Nuclei Lysis Solution was used to extract genomic DNA from fresh or cryopreserved unfractionated peripheral blood mononuclear cells. V is cut by 0 bases and J by 6 bases, and the space between the germline ends is 7 bases. Measured from the cysteine to the phenylalanine, the CDR3 is 12 residues long. Only the CDR3 DNA stays, 36 bases, in frame from base 1. The germline V gene encodes CDR1 SGHNT and CDR2 YYREEE (reference sequence). In the case of this clone: Its antigen remains undetermined. One base away there is no much larger clone; base qualities are not given.

The full study reports these points: Only a small fraction of recipient repertoires overlapped donor repertoires, with over 95% appearing de novo at the given depth. Inverse Simpson Index values from donors and from recipients before transplant predicted broader TCR repertoire diversity after transplant. After transplant, TCR diversity in recipients dropped, and pathologically expanded clonotypes increased progressively from day 30 to day 180. Sample size was limited, and cells were not sorted, so CD4 and CD8 repertoire contributions could not be separated.

The specimen was peripheral blood mononuclear cells, collected before stem cell transplant. The chain is encoded by TRBV5-4 joined to TRBJ2-7; the D gene cannot be named for sure. This clonotype was sampled from a man between 18 and 29 years old with biphenotypic leukemia. Some clones in this sample may be carry-over from other donors' samples. The nucleotide sequence reads TGTGCCAGCAGCTTGGATTATGCCGAGCAGTACTTC. It specifies CASSLDYAEQYF.